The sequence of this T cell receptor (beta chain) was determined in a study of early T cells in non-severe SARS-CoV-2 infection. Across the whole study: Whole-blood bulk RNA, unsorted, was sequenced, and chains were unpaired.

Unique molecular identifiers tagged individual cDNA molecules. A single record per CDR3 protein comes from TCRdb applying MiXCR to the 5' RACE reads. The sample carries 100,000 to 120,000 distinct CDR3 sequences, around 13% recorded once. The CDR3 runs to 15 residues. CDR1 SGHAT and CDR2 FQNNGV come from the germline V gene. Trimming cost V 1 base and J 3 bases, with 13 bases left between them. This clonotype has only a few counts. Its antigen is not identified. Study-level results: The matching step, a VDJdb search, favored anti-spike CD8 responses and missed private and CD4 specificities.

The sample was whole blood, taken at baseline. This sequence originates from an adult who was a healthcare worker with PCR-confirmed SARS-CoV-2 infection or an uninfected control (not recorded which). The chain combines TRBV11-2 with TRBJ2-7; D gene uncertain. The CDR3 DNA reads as TGTGCCAGCAGCTTAGCAGTGTCGTTCGGCTACGAGCAGTACTTC. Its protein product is CASSLAVSFGYEQYF.